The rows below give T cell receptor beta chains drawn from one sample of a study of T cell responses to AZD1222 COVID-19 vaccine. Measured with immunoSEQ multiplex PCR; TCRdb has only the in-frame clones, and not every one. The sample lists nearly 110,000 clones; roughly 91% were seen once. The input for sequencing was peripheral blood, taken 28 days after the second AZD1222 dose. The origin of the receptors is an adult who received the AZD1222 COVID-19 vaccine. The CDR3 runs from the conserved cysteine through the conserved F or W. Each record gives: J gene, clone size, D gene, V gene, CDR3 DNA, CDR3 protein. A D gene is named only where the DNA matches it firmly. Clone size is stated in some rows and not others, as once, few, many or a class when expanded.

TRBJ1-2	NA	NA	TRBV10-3	TGTGCCATCAGTGAGTCGAGGGGGAGAGCTAACTATGGCTACACCTTC	CAISESRGRANYGYTF
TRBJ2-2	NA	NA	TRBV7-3	TGTGCCAGCAGCTTAGGGGGGCCGAACACCGGGGAGCTGTTTTTT	CASSLGGPNTGELFF
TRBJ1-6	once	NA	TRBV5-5	TGTGCCAGCAGCTTGGGAAGGGGAAATTCACCCCTCCACTTT	CASSLGRGNSPLHF
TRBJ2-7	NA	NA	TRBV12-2	TGTGCAAGTCGCTTAGAGGGGGGCCCGAGCTCCTACGAGCAGTACTTC	CASRLEGGPSSYEQYF
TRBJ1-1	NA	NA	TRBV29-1	TGCAGCGTCAAACGAGAGGAGAACACTGAAGCTTTCTTT	CSVKREENTEAFF
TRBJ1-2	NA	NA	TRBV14	TGTGCCAGCAGTACAGGGTCGCCTGGCTACACCTTC	CASSTGSPGYTF
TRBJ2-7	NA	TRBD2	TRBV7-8	TGTGCCAGCAGCTTAACGACTAGCGGGGCAAGCTCCTACGAGCAGTACTTC	CASSLTTSGASSYEQYF
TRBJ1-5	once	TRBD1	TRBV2	TGTGCCAGCAGTGAGGGACAGGGCAATCAGCCCCAGCATTTT	CASSEGQGNQPQHF
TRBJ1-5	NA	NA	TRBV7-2	TGTGCCAGCAGCACTCGGGAGTCCAATCAGCCCCAGCATTTT	CASSTRESNQPQHF
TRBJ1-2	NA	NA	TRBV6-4	TGTGCCAGCAGTGAAGAAGGGGATACTAACTATGGCTACACCTTC	CASSEEGDTNYGYTF
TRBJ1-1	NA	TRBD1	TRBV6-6	TGTGCCAGCAGTAAAGATTATACCGACAGGGGGGCTGAAGCTTTCTTT	CASSKDYTDRGAEAFF
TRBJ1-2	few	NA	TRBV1	TGCACCAGCAGCCGCGGAAGACAAGAGGAGGTCGGCTACACCTTC	CTSSRGRQEEVGYTF
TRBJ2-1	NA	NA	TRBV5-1	TGCGCCAGCGGACTCCAGGGGAGGGACAATGAGCAGTTCTTC	CASGLQGRDNEQFF
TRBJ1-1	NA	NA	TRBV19	TGTGCCAGTAGGGGGACTGCTAACACTGAAGCTTTCTTT	CASRGTANTEAFF
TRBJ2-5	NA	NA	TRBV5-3	TGTGCCAGAAGCGCCCAAGAGACCCAGTACTTC	CARSAQETQYF
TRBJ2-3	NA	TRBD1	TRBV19	TGTGCCAGTAGTATTAACAGGGGGCGCGGAGATACGCAGTATTTT	CASSINRGRGDTQYF
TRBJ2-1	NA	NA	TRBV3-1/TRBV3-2	TGTGCCAGCAGCCAAGATATACGGCTAGGCGACTACAATGAGCAGTTCTTC	CASSQDIRLGDYNEQFF
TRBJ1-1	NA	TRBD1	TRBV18	TGTGCCAGCTCACCGACCACAGGGGTGGGGACTGAAGCTTTCTTT	CASSPTTGVGTEAFF
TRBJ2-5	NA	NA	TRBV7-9	TGTGTCAGCAGCTTAGGGGCAGGAACCCAAGAGACCCAGTACTTC	CVSSLGAGTQETQYF
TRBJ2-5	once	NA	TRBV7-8	TGTGCCAGCAGCCCATCGGCAGAGACCCAGTACTTC	CASSPSAETQYF
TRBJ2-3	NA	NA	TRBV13	TGTGCCAGCAGCTTAAGACAAGGGTGGACAGATACGCAGTATTTT	CASSLRQGWTDTQYF
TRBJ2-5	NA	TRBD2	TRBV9	TGTGCCAGCAGCATAGTGGCGGGGGGCCCCCAAGAGACCCAGTACTTC	CASSIVAGGPQETQYF
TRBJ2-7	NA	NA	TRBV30	TGTGCCTGGATCCCCCGGACGGGCCCCTACGAGCAGTACTTC	CAWIPRTGPYEQYF
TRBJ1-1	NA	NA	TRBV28	TGTGCCAGCAGCCTCAAGGCAGGGATAACGAGGGGAGCTTTCTTT	CASSLKAGITRGAFF
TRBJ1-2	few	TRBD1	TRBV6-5	TGTGCCAGCAGTACAAGACAGGGCGCTGGCTACACCTTC	CASSTRQGAGYTF
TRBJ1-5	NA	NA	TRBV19	TGTGCCAGTAGTCCCGTACGGGGATTCGGTCAGCCCCAGCATTTT	CASSPVRGFGQPQHF
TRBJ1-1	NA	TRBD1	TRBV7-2	TGTGCCAGCAGCCCCGGACAGGGTAGAATGGGCACTGAAGCTTTCTTT	CASSPGQGRMGTEAFF
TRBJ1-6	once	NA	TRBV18	TGTGCCAGCTCATGGGGGTTGAAAACTAATTCACCCCTCCACTTT	CASSWGLKTNSPLHF
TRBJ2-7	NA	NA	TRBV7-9	TGTGCCAGCAGCCTCGACAGGACAACCTACGAGCAGTACTTC	CASSLDRTTYEQYF
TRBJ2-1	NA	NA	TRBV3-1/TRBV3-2	TGTGCCAGCAGCCAAGAGGGCCCCCCCGGGAATGAGCAGTTCTTC	CASSQEGPPGNEQFF
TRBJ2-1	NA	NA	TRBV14	TGTGCCAGCAGCCATGCTGTCTCGGCCTACAATGAGCAGTTCTTC	CASSHAVSAYNEQFF
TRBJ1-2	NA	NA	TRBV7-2	TGTGCCAGCAGCTTTCCGAACTATGGCTACACCTTC	CASSFPNYGYTF
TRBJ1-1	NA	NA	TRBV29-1	TGCAGCGTAGGGGGAGAAATAAACACTGAAGCTTTCTTT	CSVGGEINTEAFF
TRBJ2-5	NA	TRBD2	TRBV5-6	TGTGCCAGCAGCAGACCGGGACTAGCAAGGGAGACCCAGTACTTC	CASSRPGLARETQYF
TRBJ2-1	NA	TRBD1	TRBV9	TGTGCCAGCAGCCCCGGACAGGGTTGGAATGAGCAGTTCTTC	CASSPGQGWNEQFF
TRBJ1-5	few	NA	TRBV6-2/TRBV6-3	TGTGCCAGCAGTTACGGAGTGAGCAATCAGCCCCAGCATTTT	CASSYGVSNQPQHF
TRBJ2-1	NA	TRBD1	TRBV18	TGTGCCAGCTCACCAACAGGGGGCCATGAGCAGTTCTTC	CASSPTGGHEQFF
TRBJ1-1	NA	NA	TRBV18	TGTGCCAGCTCACGGACGGGACGTGAAGCTTTCTTT	CASSRTGREAFF
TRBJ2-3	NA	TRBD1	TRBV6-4	TGTGCCAGCAGTGAAAAGGGGGCCGCAGATACGCAGTATTTT	CASSEKGAADTQYF
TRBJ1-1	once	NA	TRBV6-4	TGTGCCAGCAGTGCGACCTTGAACACTGAAGCTTTCTTT	CASSATLNTEAFF
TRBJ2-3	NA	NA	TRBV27	TGTGCCAGCAGTTTATGGGGGGCGCCCATCACAGATACGCAGTATTTT	CASSLWGAPITDTQYF
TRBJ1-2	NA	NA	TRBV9	TGTGCCAGCAGCGGCACAGGGAGGAATGGAGACACCTTC	CASSGTGRNGDTF
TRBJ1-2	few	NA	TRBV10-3	TGTGCCATCAGTGATCAGGGAATGAGTAACTATGGCTACACCTTC	CAISDQGMSNYGYTF
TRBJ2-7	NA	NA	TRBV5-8	TGTGCCAGCAGCTTGTACAGGGTTAGGAACGAGCAGTACTTC	CASSLYRVRNEQYF
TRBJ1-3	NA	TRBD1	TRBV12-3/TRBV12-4	TGTGCCAGCAACCCGACAGGGGGATCCACCATATATTTT	CASNPTGGSTIYF
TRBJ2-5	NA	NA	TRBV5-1	TGCGCCAGCAGCCTCACTAGTGAGAAGACCCAGTACTTC	CASSLTSEKTQYF
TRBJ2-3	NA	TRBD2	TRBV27	TGTGCCAGCAGTTTAACCCTAGCGGGGGGCACAGATACGCAGTATTTT	CASSLTLAGGTDTQYF